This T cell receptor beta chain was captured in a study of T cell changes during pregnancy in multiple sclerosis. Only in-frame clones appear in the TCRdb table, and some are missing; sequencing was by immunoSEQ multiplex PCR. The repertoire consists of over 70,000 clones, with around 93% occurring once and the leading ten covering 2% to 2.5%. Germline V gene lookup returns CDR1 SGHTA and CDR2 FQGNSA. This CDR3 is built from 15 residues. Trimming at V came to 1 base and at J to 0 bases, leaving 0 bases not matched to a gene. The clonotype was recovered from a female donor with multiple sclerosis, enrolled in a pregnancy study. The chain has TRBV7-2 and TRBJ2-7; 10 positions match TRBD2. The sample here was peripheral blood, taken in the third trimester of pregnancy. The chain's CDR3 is CASSLVAGGSYEQYF. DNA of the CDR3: TGTGCCAGCAGCTTAGTAGCGGGAGGCTCCTACGAGCAGTACTTC.